A selection of T cell receptor beta chains follows, all from one sample in a study of graft-versus-host responses after intestinal transplantation. Profiled with immunoSEQ multiplex PCR; TCRdb holds only in-frame clones, not every one. The table lists more than 7,500 clones, about 95% of them singletons. Source: bone marrow, taken around 500 days after intestinal transplantation. These receptors were taken from a human patient who received an intestinal transplant, so some T cells may come from the graft donor. The conserved cysteine and the conserved F or W are not part of the CDR3 here. The order of the fields is J gene, V gene, CDR3 protein.

TRBJ1-4	TRBV6-5	ASRGVEALNEKLF
TRBJ2-1	TRBV5-6	ASSEDSLYNEQF
TRBJ1-2	TRBV6-5	ASAKTGEYGYT
TRBJ1-1	TRBV19	ASSTDRDTEAF
TRBJ2-1	TRBV5-4	ASSLGTLDNEQF
TRBJ1-5	TRBV4-1	ASSQDLRAGESNQPQH
TRBJ2-7	TRBV11-2	ASSFGRTSGGLEQY
TRBJ2-7	TRBV11-1	ASSLVTSYEQY
TRBJ2-7	TRBV15	ATSGLRESYEQY
TRBJ2-1	TRBV6-1	AISENRSRGSFHNEQF
TRBJ2-5	TRBV6-5	ASAGTVDFQETQY
TRBJ2-6	TRBV4-3	ASSPWAGANVLT
TRBJ2-1	TRBV7-7	ASSLGPSSYNEQF
-	TRBV6-6	ASSYGQGGGYEQY
TRBJ1-5	TRBV18	ASSPGRGIQPQH
TRBJ2-1	TRBV9	ASSVGGQSTQF
TRBJ2-1	TRBV27	ASIPRQGQYNEQF
TRBJ2-7	TRBV11-1	ASSLGLAGVGSYEQY
TRBJ1-2	TRBV4-1	ASSQGLGPYGYT
TRBJ1-5	TRBV9	ASSVSQTNQPQH
TRBJ1-4	TRBV7-2	ASSLLGTGFNEKLF
TRBJ2-4	TRBV29-1	SVGTSRLAKNIQY
TRBJ2-7	TRBV4-1	ASSQKGAGSYEQY
TRBJ1-6	TRBV6-5	ASSYSGQGENSPLH
TRBJ2-1	TRBV7-8	ASSARLAGLYNEQF
TRBJ2-3	TRBV13	ASSWGRTDTQY
TRBJ2-7	TRBV4-3	ASSQSQDSSYEQY
TRBJ2-3	TRBV30	AWSVAGGPPDTQY
TRBJ2-1	TRBV28	ASSSGVNNEQF
TRBJ2-5	TRBV7-3	ASSLLWGETQY
TRBJ1-3	TRBV28	ASSSPGDFGNTIY
TRBJ2-5	TRBV6-4	ASSDSLGSVQETQY
TRBJ2-7	TRBV28	ASSRDRVSYEQY
TRBJ2-5	TRBV5-4	ASSLDFEADQETQY
TRBJ1-5	TRBV2	ASSPTPSNQPQH
TRBJ1-1	TRBV20-1	SASQGAEAF
TRBJ1-1	TRBV7-9	ASSPRAGYTEAF
TRBJ2-7	TRBV2	ASRGLSYEQY
TRBJ2-7	TRBV7-9	ASSPRDRLYEQY
TRBJ2-7	TRBV6-5	ASTPGYGYEQY
TRBJ2-4	TRBV6-5	ASSQTRERLNIQY
TRBJ2-7	TRBV6-5	ASSELDYEQY
TRBJ2-2	TRBV5-4	ASSLDSGTRPTGELF
TRBJ2-1	TRBV4-3	ASSQDPAGRSYNEQF
TRBJ2-3	TRBV28	ASSLPGSYTDTQY
TRBJ1-5	TRBV27	ASSFNTNQPQH
TRBJ2-1	TRBV15	ATSGGGGLAGYNEQF
TRBJ2-2	TRBV7-9	ASSLEVSPGELF
TRBJ2-7	TRBV18	ASSPGTASSYEQY
TRBJ2-2	TRBV27	ASSLSPSGELF
TRBJ2-3	TRBV7-3	ASSTGLAGYLDTQY
TRBJ2-1	TRBV15	ATSRDLGNNEQF
TRBJ1-5	TRBV5-1	ASSLASNQPQH
TRBJ1-1	TRBV18	ASSPGQGFSTEAF